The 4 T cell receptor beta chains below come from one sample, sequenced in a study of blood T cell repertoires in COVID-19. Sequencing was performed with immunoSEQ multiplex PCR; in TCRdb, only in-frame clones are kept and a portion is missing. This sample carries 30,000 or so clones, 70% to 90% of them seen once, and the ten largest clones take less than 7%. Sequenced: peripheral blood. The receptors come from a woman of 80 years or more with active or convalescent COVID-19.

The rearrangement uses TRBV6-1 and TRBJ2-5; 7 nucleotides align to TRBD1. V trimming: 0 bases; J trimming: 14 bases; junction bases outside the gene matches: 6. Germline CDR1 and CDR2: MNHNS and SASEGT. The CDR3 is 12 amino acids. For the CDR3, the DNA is TGTGCCAGCAGTGAAGCAAGGCAGGGGGTTTACTTC. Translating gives CASSEARQGVYF.

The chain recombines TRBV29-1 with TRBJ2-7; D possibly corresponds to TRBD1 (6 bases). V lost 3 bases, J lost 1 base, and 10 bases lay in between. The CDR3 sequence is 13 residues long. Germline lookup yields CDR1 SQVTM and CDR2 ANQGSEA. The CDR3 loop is CSVDLGQSYEQYF. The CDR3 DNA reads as TGCAGCGTTGATCTCGGACAGTCCTACGAGCAGTACTTC.

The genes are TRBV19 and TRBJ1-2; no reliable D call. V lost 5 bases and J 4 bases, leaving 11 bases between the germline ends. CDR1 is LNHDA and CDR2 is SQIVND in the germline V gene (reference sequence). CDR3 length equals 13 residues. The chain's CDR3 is CASSSQEGYGYTF. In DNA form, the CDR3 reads TGTGCCAGTAGTTCCCAGGAAGGCTATGGCTACACCTTC.

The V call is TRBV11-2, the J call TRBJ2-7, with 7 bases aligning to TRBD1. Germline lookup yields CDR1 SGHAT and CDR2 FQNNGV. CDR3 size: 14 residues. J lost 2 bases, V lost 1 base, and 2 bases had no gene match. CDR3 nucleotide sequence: TGTGCCAGCAGCTTAGCCCAGGGGGCCTACGAGCAGTACTTC. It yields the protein CASSLAQGAYEQYF.